The 14 T cell receptor beta chains listed next were all sequenced from one sample in a study of blood T cell repertoires in COVID-19. Produced via immunoSEQ multiplex PCR; TCRdb's table is partial and in-frame only. The data contain 70,000 to 90,000 clones, about 74% of them singletons. The sequencing input was peripheral blood. These receptors were taken from a human donor with acute or convalescent COVID-19. The donor label of this sample is uncertain.

The chain employs TRBV6-6 and TRBJ2-2, with a possible D match to TRBD1 (5 bases). The CDR3 has 12 residues. Per the germline V gene, CDR1 is MNHNY and CDR2 is SVGAGI (reference sequence). Trimming took off 2 bases at V and 7 bases at J, with 5 bases between the two ends. The CDR3 region is CASSYRGGELFF. The CDR3 DNA reads as TGTGCCAGCAGTTACAGGGGCGGGGAGCTGTTTTTT.

The chain links TRBV5-4 to TRBJ2-1, with 15 bases identical to TRBD2. Germline CDR1 is SGHNT and CDR2 is YYREEE (reference sequence). Trimming cost V 4 bases and J 0 bases; bases outside gene matches: 5. The CDR3 spans 18 residues. CDR3 in amino acids: CASSLGLAGGGSYNEQFF. In nucleotides, the CDR3 is TGTGCCAGCAGCCTCGGACTAGCGGGGGGGGGCTCCTACAATGAGCAGTTCTTC. Full variable domain (missing parts from reference TRBV5-4 and TRBJ2-1): ETGVTQSPTHLIKTRGQQVTLRCSSQSGHNTVSWYQQALGQGPQFIFQYYREEENGRGNFPPRFSGLQFPNYSSELNVNALELDDSALYLCASSLGLAGGGSYNEQFFGPGTRLTVL.

The chain couples TRBV5-4 to TRBJ2-7, with D perhaps TRBD2 (6 bases). The CDR3 runs 18 residues. V lost 4 bases to trimming and J lost 3 bases, with 26 bases between them. Germline CDR1 and CDR2: SGHNT and YYREEE (reference sequence). CDR3 nucleotide sequence: TGTGCCAGCAGCCCGATTGGAGGGTTGACTATGCCTCACTACGAGCAGTACTTC. Residues: CASSPIGGLTMPHYEQYF. The full variable domain, in which reference TRBV5-4 and TRBJ2-7 provide the parts outside the CDR3, is ETGVTQSPTHLIKTRGQQVTLRCSSQSGHNTVSWYQQALGQGPQFIFQYYREEENGRGNFPPRFSGLQFPNYSSELNVNALELDDSALYLCASSPIGGLTMPHYEQYFGPGTRLTVT.

The rearrangement joins TRBV2 to TRBJ2-1; 11 positions agree with TRBD2. This CDR3 region has 16 residues. The V gene end was trimmed by 5 bases and the J gene end by 2 bases; junction bases not matched to a gene: 5. CDR1 and CDR2 (germline): SNHLY, FYNNEI. The chain's CDR3 is CASSIVAGGTYNEQFF. In DNA form, the CDR3 reads TGTGCCAGCAGTATAGTAGCGGGGGGGACCTACAATGAGCAGTTCTTC.

This chain links TRBV6-5 with TRBJ1-5; 8 bases are shared with TRBD1. CDR1 and CDR2 (germline): MNHEY, SVGAGI. CDR3 length: 14 amino acids. The V segment lost 10 bases and the J segment 6 bases; nucleotides outside the gene matches: 11. DNA for the CDR3: TGTGCCACCCTCGGACAGGGTAAGGGTCAGCCCCAGCATTTT. Its protein product is CATLGQGKGQPQHF.

This clone was recorded only once. The chain carries TRBV14 and TRBJ1-4; 7 bases map to TRBD1. Germline trimming cut 5 bases from V and 2 bases from J; bases unmatched to any gene: 5. CDR1 and CDR2 (germline): SGHDN, FVKESK. The CDR3 runs 15 residues. CDR3: CASSVNRGTNEKLFF. CDR3 sequence (DNA): TGTGCCAGCAGCGTAAACAGGGGCACTAATGAAAAACTGTTTTTT.

A single count supports this clone. The chain links TRBV7-9 to TRBJ2-2; D might be TRBD2 (5 bases). V shed 0 bases and J shed 9 bases, with 11 bases lying between them. CDR1 is SEHNR and CDR2 is FQNEAQ in the germline V gene (reference sequence). The CDR3 sequence is 14 residues long. CDR3 amino acids: CASSLASGIWELFF. Here the CDR3 DNA reads TGTGCCAGCAGCTTAGCCAGCGGCATTTGGGAGCTGTTTTTT.

The rearrangement links TRBV4-2 to TRBJ2-5, with D unresolved. Trimming shortened V by 0 bases and J by 5 bases, and 16 bases separated the two germline ends. The CDR3 runs 16 residues. The germline CDR1 and CDR2 sequences are LGHNA and YNFKEQ. The CDR3 DNA follows: TGTGCCAGCAGCCAAGATTACACCGACGCCGGGGAGACCCAGTACTTC. Protein: CASSQDYTDAGETQYF.

The chain links TRBV30 to TRBJ1-2, with TRBD1 matching over 7 bases. V gave up 1 base and J gave up 8 bases; unmatched junction bases: 10. CDR3 length equals 14 residues. The V gene's germline CDR1 is GTSNPN and CDR2 SVGIG (reference sequence). In nucleotides, the CDR3 is TGTGCCTGGAGTGGGAACAGGGGCCGCGGGGGCTACACCTTC. Translating gives CAWSGNRGRGGYTF.

This chain links TRBV27 with TRBJ2-5; maybe TRBD1 (6 bases). Germline V gene lookup returns CDR1 MNHEY and CDR2 SMNVEV (reference sequence). V was clipped by 4 bases and J by 7 bases, with 22 bases between them. The CDR3 is 16 residues long. The CDR3 DNA reads as TGTGCCAGCAGTTCTCCTAAAGCACAGGCAGGGGCGACCCAGTACTTC. Amino acid sequence: CASSSPKAQAGATQYF.

The rearrangement joins TRBV6-1 to TRBJ1-5; D is ambiguous. V was shortened by 1 base and J by 2 bases, with 9 bases between the two germline ends. Germline V lookup: CDR1 MNHNS, CDR2 SASEGT. The CDR3 consists of 15 residues. The CDR3 spells CASSEVGQGNQPQHF. The CDR3 region has the DNA TGTGCCAGCAGTGAAGTTGGGCAAGGCAATCAGCCCCAGCATTTT.

This clone was recorded only once. The V call is TRBV28, the J call TRBJ2-3, with a possible D match to TRBD2 (5 bases). The ends were cut back, 3 bases at V and 8 bases at J, with 15 bases in the middle. This CDR3 contains 14 residues. The germline V gene encodes CDR1 MDHEN and CDR2 SYDVKM. The CDR3 region is CASSFPNSGLTQYF. The CDR3 DNA follows: TGTGCCAGCAGTTTCCCTAACAGCGGCCTTACGCAGTATTTT.

J is TRBJ1-2 and V is TRBV11-1; TRBD1 matches 7 bases. Per germline, CDR1 SGHAT and CDR2 FQDESV (reference sequence). Trimming cost V 6 bases and J 8 bases; bases outside gene matches: 12. The CDR3 runs to 14 residues. CDR3: CASRNKGTATGYTF. CDR3 nucleotides: TGTGCCAGCAGAAACAAGGGGACAGCAACAGGCTACACCTTC. The full variable domain, with the rest looked up from reference TRBV11-1 and TRBJ1-2, is EAEVAQSPRYKITEKSQAVAFWCDPISGHATLYWYRQILGQGPELLVQFQDESVVDDSQLPKDRFSAERLKGVDSTLKIQPAELGDSAMYLCASRNKGTATGYTFGSGTRLTVV.

The chain is built from TRBV19 and TRBJ2-2, with unresolved D. The germline V gene encodes CDR1 LNHDA and CDR2 SQIVND (reference sequence). V lost 4 bases to trimming and J lost 2 bases, with 5 bases between them. The CDR3 length is 13 residues. The CDR3 is CASSSLNTGELFF. The CDR3 nucleotides are TGTGCCAGTAGTAGCCTAAACACCGGGGAGCTGTTTTTT.